This TCR beta chain was obtained from a study of immune evolution from preneoplasia to lung adenocarcinoma. Some clones are missing from TCRdb's copy, which holds only in-frame ones; the method was immunoSEQ multiplex PCR. Found here are about 4,900 clones, roughly 79% of them singletons; the top ten hold more than 5.5%. V lost 5 bases, J lost 4 bases, and 9 bases lay in between. This CDR3 has 14 residues. The germline gives CDR1 SGHTA, CDR2 FQGTGA. This TCR was recovered from a person aged 60 to 85 with lung adenocarcinoma. The genes are TRBV7-3 and TRBJ2-6; D is unclear. Sequencing was carried out using FFPE minimally invasive lung adenocarcinoma tissue. The CDR3 bases are TGTGCCAGCAGCCCCAACAAGGGGGCCAACGTCCTGACTTTC. Amino acids: CASSPNKGANVLTF.